This TCR beta chain emerged from a study of identical twins. This clonotype has a single count. The antigen is not known. The CDR3 covers 14 residues. Trimming removed 1 base at V and 6 bases at J, with 9 bases between. The V gene's germline CDR1 is MNHNS and CDR2 SASEGT. Among all donors, each was a healthy Caucasian. Template switching (which added a universal primer site) was used, and cDNA carried unique molecular identifiers. TCRdb recomputed calls from the 5' RACE reads with MiXCR, one row per CDR3 protein. Of 1.5 million to 2 million distinct CDR3 sequences in the sample, about 31% were seen once. Findings of the study overall: Invariant MAIT and iNKT cells are populations that could partly confound zero-insertion analyses. Excess sharing between twins was weaker in beta out-of-frame sequences.

The specimen sequenced was cord blood. The sequence was obtained from a newborn girl in good health. The V and J genes are TRBV6-1 and TRBJ1-4; weak D call: TRBD1 (5 bases). The CDR3 sequence: CASSEGGTYEKLFF. The CDR3 region has the DNA TGTGCCAGCAGTGAAGGAGGGACTTATGAAAAACTGTTTTTT.